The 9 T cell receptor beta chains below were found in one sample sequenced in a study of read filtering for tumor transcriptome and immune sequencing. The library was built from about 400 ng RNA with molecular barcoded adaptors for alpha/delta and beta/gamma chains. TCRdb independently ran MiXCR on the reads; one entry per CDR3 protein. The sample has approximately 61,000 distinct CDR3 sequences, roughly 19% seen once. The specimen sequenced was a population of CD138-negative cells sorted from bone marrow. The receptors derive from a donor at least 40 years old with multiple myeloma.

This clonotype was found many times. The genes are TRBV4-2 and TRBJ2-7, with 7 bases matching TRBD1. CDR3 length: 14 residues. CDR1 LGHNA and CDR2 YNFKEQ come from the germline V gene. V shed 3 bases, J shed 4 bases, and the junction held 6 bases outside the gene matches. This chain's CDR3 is CASSQDKDRYEQYF. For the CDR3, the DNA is TGTGCCAGCAGCCAGGATAAGGACAGGTACGAGCAGTACTTC.

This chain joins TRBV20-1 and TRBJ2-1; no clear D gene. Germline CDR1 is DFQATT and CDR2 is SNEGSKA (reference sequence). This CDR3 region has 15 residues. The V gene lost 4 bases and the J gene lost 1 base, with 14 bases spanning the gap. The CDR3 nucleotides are TGCAGTGCTACCAATCCGGGCGGATCCTACAATGAGCAGTTCTTC. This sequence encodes CSATNPGGSYNEQFF.

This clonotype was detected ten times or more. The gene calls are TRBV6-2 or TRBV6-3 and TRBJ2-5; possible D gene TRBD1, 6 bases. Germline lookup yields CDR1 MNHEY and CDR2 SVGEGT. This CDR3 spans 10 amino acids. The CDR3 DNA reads TGTGCGTCAGGGGATGAGACCCAGTACTTC. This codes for CASGDETQYF.

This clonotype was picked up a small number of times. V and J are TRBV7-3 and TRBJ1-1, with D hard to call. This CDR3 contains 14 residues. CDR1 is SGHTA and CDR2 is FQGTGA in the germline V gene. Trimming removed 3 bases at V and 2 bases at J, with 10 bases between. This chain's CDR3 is CASSLGGPNTEAFF. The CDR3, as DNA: TGTGCCAGCAGCTTGGGTGGACCCAACACTGAAGCTTTCTTT.

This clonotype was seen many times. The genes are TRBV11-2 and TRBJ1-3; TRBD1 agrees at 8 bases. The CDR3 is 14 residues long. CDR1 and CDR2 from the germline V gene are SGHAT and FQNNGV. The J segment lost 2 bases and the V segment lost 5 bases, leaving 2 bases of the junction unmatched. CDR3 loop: CASSPRGPGNTIYF. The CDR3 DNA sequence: TGTGCCAGCAGCCCCAGGGGGCCTGGAAACACCATATATTTT. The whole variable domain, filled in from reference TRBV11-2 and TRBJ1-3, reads EAGVAQSPRYKIIEKRQSVAFWCNPISGHATLYWYQQILGQGPKLLIQFQNNGVVDDSQLPKDRFSAERLKGVDSTLKIQPAKLEDSAVYLCASSPRGPGNTIYFGEGSWLTVV.

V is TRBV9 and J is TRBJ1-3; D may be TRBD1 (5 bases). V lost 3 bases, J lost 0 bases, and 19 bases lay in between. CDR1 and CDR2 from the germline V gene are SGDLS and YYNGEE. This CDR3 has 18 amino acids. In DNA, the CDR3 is TGTGCCAGCAGCGCCCGGAGGGGCCGTACCCTCTCTGGAAACACCATATATTTT. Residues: CASSARRGRTLSGNTIYF.

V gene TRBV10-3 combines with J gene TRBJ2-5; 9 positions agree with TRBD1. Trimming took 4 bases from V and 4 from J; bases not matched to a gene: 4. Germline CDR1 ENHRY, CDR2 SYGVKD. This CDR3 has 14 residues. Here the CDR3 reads CAISVQGAVETQYF. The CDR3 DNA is TGTGCCATCAGTGTACAGGGGGCCGTAGAGACCCAGTACTTC.

The CDR3 reads CASSPTSGRITAQYF. DNA for the CDR3: TGTGCCAGCAGCCCAACTAGCGGGAGGATCACGGCCCAGTACTTC. The chain is built from TRBV7-8 and TRBJ2-5; 12 bases agree with TRBD2. CDR1 is SGHVS, CDR2 FQNEAQ, per germline. J gave up 9 bases and V 5 bases, and 10 bases lay outside the gene matches. CDR3 length equals 15 residues.

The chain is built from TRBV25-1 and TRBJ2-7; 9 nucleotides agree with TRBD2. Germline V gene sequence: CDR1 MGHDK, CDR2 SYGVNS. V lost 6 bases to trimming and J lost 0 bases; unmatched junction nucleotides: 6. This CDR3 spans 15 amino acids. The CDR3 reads CASSESGRSSYEQYF. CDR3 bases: TGTGCCAGCAGCGAAAGCGGGAGGAGCTCCTACGAGCAGTACTTC.